This T cell receptor beta chain was found in a study of T cell changes during pregnancy in multiple sclerosis. Germline V CDR1 and CDR2: MNHEY, SVGAGI. V was pared by 5 bases and J by 3 bases, with 11 bases between. The CDR3 spans 14 residues. Assay: immunoSEQ multiplex PCR; the TCRdb copy retains only in-frame clones and omits some. Of 50,000 to 75,000 clones listed, roughly 91% were seen once; the top ten hold approximately 1.5%. The J gene is TRBJ1-3, the V gene TRBV6-5, with D perhaps matching TRBD1 (6 bases). The TCR originated in a female donor in good health, enrolled as a control in a pregnancy study. The specimen comprised peripheral blood, sampled after pregnancy. CDR3 in DNA: TGTGCCAGCAGTCTTGGACAGAGTGGAAACACCATATATTTT. Residues: CASSLGQSGNTIYF.